The 5 T cell receptor beta chains below come from one sample, sequenced in a study of shared clonotypes between healthy human individuals. Using immunoSEQ multiplex PCR, the repertoire was profiled, and TCRdb retains in-frame clones only, with some absent. Of about 700,000 clones in the sample, around 67% are singletons; the top ten hold less than 2%. Sequencing was carried out using memory CD4+ T cells sorted from blood. The sample's subset: CD45RA-negative fraction. Every receptor here comes from a woman aged 25-40 years in good health.

This chain links TRBV7-2 with TRBJ2-3; D gene uncertain. The CDR3 is made up of 16 amino acids. The V and J ends lost 6 bases and 0 bases respectively, with 16 bases between them. Per germline, CDR1 SGHTA and CDR2 FQGNSA. CDR3 DNA: TGTGCCAGCAGTACCGCAGGCTTATCTAGCACAGATACGCAGTATTTT. Its protein is CASSTAGLSSTDTQYF.

The genes are TRBV23-1 and TRBJ2-6; D not certain. TRBV23-1 is an ORF for which the function is uncertain. Trimming stripped 2 bases from V and 0 bases from J, with 5 bases between. This CDR3 comprises 15 residues. The CDR3 DNA reads as TGCGCCAGCAGTCAAAAGGTCTCTGGGGCCAACGTCCTGACTTTC. Translating gives CASSQKVSGANVLTF.

In regard to this clone: In the same sample, other DNA sequences code for this CDR3. The rearrangement uses TRBV5-6 and TRBJ2-7; TRBD2 matches 7 bases. The CDR3 sequence is 12 residues long. Germline V lookup: CDR1 SGHDT, CDR2 YYEEEE. V gave up 4 bases and J gave up 4 bases; unmatched junction bases: 2. CDR3 DNA sequence: TGTGCCAGCAGCGTCGGGGGGTACGAGCAGTACTTC. As protein: CASSVGGYEQYF.

This clone was found many times. The chain carries TRBV19 and TRBJ1-5, with D perhaps matching TRBD1 (5 bases). CDR1 is LNHDA and CDR2 is SQIVND in the germline V gene (reference sequence). V was clipped by 1 base and J by 3 bases, with 13 bases between them. The CDR3 sequence is 16 residues long. The CDR3 reads CASSIGQGRYNQPQHF. In DNA, the CDR3 is TGTGCCAGTAGTATAGGGCAGGGCCGGTACAATCAGCCCCAGCATTTT.

This sequence joins TRBV18 and TRBJ2-2, with D hard to call. CDR3 length equals 13 residues. Germline V lookup: CDR1 KGHSH, CDR2 LQKENI. V was cut by 6 bases and J by 2 bases, with 7 bases left in between. DNA of the CDR3: TGTGCCAGCTCGTCGACCAACACCGGGGAGCTGTTTTTT. Encoded protein: CASSSTNTGELFF.